One and the same sample provided the 18 T cell receptor beta chains below, sequenced in a study of T cells after yellow fever vaccination. TCRdb passed the 5' RACE reads through MiXCR, listing each CDR3 protein once. This sample has 450,000 to 550,000 distinct CDR3 sequences, with around a fifth found just once. This material consisted of PBMCs, taken about 20 days after the first yellow fever vaccination. Receptor source: a man aged 18 to 35 who received the YFV17D yellow fever vaccine.

The rearrangement uses TRBV11-2 and TRBJ1-5, with D maybe TRBD1 (5 bases). This CDR3 comprises 15 residues. V lost 5 bases to trimming and J lost 5 bases, with 16 bases between them. Germline V CDR1 and CDR2: SGHAT, FQNNGV. The CDR3 here is CASSPSSGGDQPQHF. Here the CDR3 DNA reads TGTGCCAGCAGCCCCTCCAGTGGGGGGGATCAGCCCCAGCATTTT.

This chain connects TRBV4-3 to TRBJ2-5; D ambiguous. Germline V lookup: CDR1 LGHNA, CDR2 YSLEER. The CDR3 is 17 amino acids. The V end lost 4 bases, the J end lost 5 bases, and 23 bases lay between the germline ends. The CDR3 sequence: CASSPSPTGPVYETQYF. As DNA, the CDR3 is TGCGCCAGCAGCCCCTCCCCCACCGGCCCGGTTTACGAGACCCAGTACTTC.

This clonotype has at least ten counts. The V call is TRBV20-1, the J call TRBJ2-3, with D possibly TRBD2 on 7 matching bases. The V end lost 0 bases, the J end lost 6 bases, and 19 bases lay between the germline ends. The CDR3 spans 16 residues. In germline, CDR1 is DFQATT, CDR2 SNEGSKA (reference sequence). CDR3 sequence (DNA): TGCAGTGCTAGAGATCCAATAGGGGGGGTGAGGGATACGCAGTATTTT. Residues: CSARDPIGGVRDTQYF.

The chain combines TRBV24-1 with TRBJ2-2, with a possible D match to TRBD1 (5 bases). Germline CDR1 KGHDR, CDR2 SFDVKD. V shed 9 bases and J shed 3 bases, with 10 bases lying between them. CDR3 length: 13 residues. CDR3 loop: CATSTGYTGELFF. The CDR3 DNA reads TGTGCCACCTCAACAGGTTACACCGGGGAGCTGTTTTTT.

The J gene is TRBJ2-2, the V gene TRBV24-1; 7 bases line up with TRBD2. Germline V CDR1 and CDR2: KGHDR, SFDVKD. With V trimmed by 5 bases and J by 0 bases, 2 bases remained unmatched. The CDR3 contains 15 residues. CDR3 in DNA: TGTGCCACCAGTGCGGGGGGTACGAACACCGGGGAGCTGTTTTTT. Protein product: CATSAGGTNTGELFF.

This clonotype was detected ten times or more. The CDR3 is CSCPSGQLYNEQFF. CDR3 sequence (DNA): TGCAGCTGCCCCTCCGGACAGCTCTACAATGAGCAGTTCTTC. J is TRBJ2-1 and V is TRBV29-1; the D gene is possibly TRBD1 (6 bases). The germline V gene encodes CDR1 SQVTM and CDR2 ANQGSEA. There are 14 residues in the CDR3. Trimming removed 8 bases at V and 3 bases at J, with 17 bases between.

The J gene is TRBJ1-6, the V gene TRBV6-2 or TRBV6-3; the match to TRBD1 covers 7 bases. Germline lookup yields CDR1 MNHEY and CDR2 SVGEGT. V dropped 10 bases and J dropped 7; count of bases not matched to a gene: 7. The CDR3 is 13 residues long. CDR3 nucleotides: TGTGCCACCAGGACAGGAGGGAATTCACCCCTCCACTTT. Translating it yields CATRTGGNSPLHF.

This clonotype was counted between two and nine times. This chain connects TRBV6-2 or TRBV6-3 to TRBJ2-7; TRBD1 agrees at 8 bases. J gave up 5 bases and V 6 bases, and 9 bases lay outside the gene matches. Germline V gene lookup returns CDR1 MNHEY and CDR2 SVGEGT. The CDR3 extends over 14 amino acids. The CDR3 here is CASSRKGQGDEQYV. CDR3 bases: TGTGCCAGCAGCCGTAAAGGACAGGGCGACGAGCAGTACGTC.

The V and J genes are TRBV20-1 and TRBJ2-3; tentative D call: TRBD1 (6 bases). Deletions cut 3 bases from V and 2 bases from J, with 12 bases between. Germline loops: CDR1 DFQATT, CDR2 SNEGSKA (reference sequence). There are 14 residues in the CDR3. DNA for the CDR3: TGCAGTGCTAGCGACAGGATAATCACAGATACGCAGTATTTT. Its translation: CSASDRIITDTQYF.

There are many counts of this clonotype. The chain carries TRBV7-2 and TRBJ1-6; a possible D gene is TRBD1 (5 bases). Germline CDR1 SGHTA, CDR2 FQGNSA. V lost 0 bases, J lost 8 bases, and 17 bases lay in between. The CDR3 sequence is 17 residues long. This chain's CDR3 is CASSLAFSWGPDSPLHF. The CDR3 coding sequence is TGTGCCAGCAGCTTAGCATTCTCATGGGGACCAGATTCACCCCTCCACTTT.

The table lists this clonotype with many counts. The genes are TRBV20-1 and TRBJ1-5, with a weak D call TRBD1 (5 bases). CDR1 and CDR2 from the germline V gene are DFQATT and SNEGSKA (reference sequence). The CDR3 runs to 15 residues. V lost 3 bases to trimming and J lost 1 base, with 13 bases between them. CDR3 amino acids: CSASRVGGSNQPQHF. The CDR3 coding sequence is TGCAGTGCTAGTCGAGTTGGGGGGAGCAATCAGCCCCAGCATTTT.

The rearrangement links TRBV12-3 or TRBV12-4 to TRBJ1-5; D might be TRBD1 (6 bases). The V gene lost 5 bases and the J gene lost 3 bases, with 17 bases spanning the gap. This CDR3 spans 16 amino acids. DNA of the CDR3: TGTGCCAGCAGTCGAGATCCGGACAGATACAATCAGCCCCAGCATTTT. Amino acids: CASSRDPDRYNQPQHF.

This clonotype was detected only a few times. The chain couples TRBV6-5 to TRBJ1-4, with D perhaps TRBD1 (5 bases). The CDR3 totals 14 residues. Germline-derived CDR1 and CDR2 are MNHEY and SVGAGI. V lost 0 bases and J lost 6, with 8 bases in between. The CDR3 protein is CASSYSRGDEKLFF. As DNA, the CDR3 is TGTGCCAGCAGTTACTCCCGAGGGGATGAAAAACTGTTTTTT.

This clonotype was seen many times. The V gene is TRBV6-5, the J gene TRBJ2-2; 8 bases align to TRBD2. V lost 6 bases, J lost 4 bases, and 13 bases stayed unmatched. The germline CDR1 and CDR2 sequences are MNHEY and SVGAGI. This CDR3 contains 17 residues. In DNA, the CDR3 is TGTGCCAGCAGCCGGCCGATCGGGGGGGGATCCACCGGGGAGCTGTTTTTT. It translates to CASSRPIGGGSTGELFF.

This chain joins TRBV9 and TRBJ2-6; the D call may be TRBD1 or TRBD2 (6 bases each). V dropped 4 bases and J dropped 2 bases, with 22 bases sitting between them. CDR1 and CDR2 from the germline V gene are SGDLS and YYNGEE. This CDR3 has 19 amino acids. The chain's CDR3 is CASSLRGDIGLTGANVLTF. CDR3 bases: TGTGCCAGCAGCCTCCGCGGGGACATAGGCCTAACTGGGGCCAACGTCCTGACTTTC.

This clonotype was counted at least ten times. V and J are TRBV6-1 and TRBJ2-5; D is possibly TRBD2 (6 bases). CDR3 length: 14 residues. Looked up from germline, CDR1 is MNHNS and CDR2 is SASEGT. Trimming cost V 7 bases and J 2 bases, with 14 bases left between them. The CDR3, as DNA: TGTGCCAGCACCTCCGGGACTTTACAAGAGACCCAGTACTTC. Its protein is CASTSGTLQETQYF.

This clonotype was counted ten times or more. DNA of the CDR3: TGCGCCAGCAGCCATGCCGGGCAGGCGACTTTCTTT. It encodes CASSHAGQATFF. The chain has TRBV4-1 and TRBJ1-1, with no clear D. Trimming pared 3 bases from V and 12 bases from J, leaving 14 bases between. This CDR3 region has 12 residues. Germline CDR1 is MGHRA and CDR2 is YSYEKL.

The chain uses TRBV20-1 and TRBJ2-1, with 15 bases aligning to TRBD2. The CDR3 covers 18 residues. In germline, CDR1 is DFQATT, CDR2 SNEGSKA (reference sequence). The ends lost 0 bases at V and 2 bases at J; junction bases unmatched: 5. The CDR3 here is CSARDYRTSGGAYNEQFF. The CDR3 nucleotides are TGCAGTGCTAGAGATTACAGGACTAGCGGGGGGGCCTACAATGAGCAGTTCTTC.